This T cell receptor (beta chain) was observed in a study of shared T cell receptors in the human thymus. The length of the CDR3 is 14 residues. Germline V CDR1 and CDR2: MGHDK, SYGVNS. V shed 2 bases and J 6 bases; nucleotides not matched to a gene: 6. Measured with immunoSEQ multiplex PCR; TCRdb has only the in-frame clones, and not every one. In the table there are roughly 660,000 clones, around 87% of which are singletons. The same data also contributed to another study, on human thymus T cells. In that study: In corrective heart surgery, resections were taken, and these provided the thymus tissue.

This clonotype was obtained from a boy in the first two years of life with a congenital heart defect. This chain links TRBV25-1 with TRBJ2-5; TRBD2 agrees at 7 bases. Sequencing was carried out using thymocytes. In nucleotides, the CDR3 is TGTGCCAGCAGTGAACTGCGAGCGGGGAAGACCCAGTACTTC. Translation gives CASSELRAGKTQYF.